The subject of this entry is one T cell receptor beta chain. Its matching antigen is unknown. There are 15 residues in the CDR3. V was cut by 2 bases and J by 8 bases, with 18 bases left in between. Looked up from germline, CDR1 is MGHRA and CDR2 is YSYEKL. It was with random hexamers that roughly 0.45 to 1 ug RNA was reverse transcribed. A multiplex approach, immunoSEQ multiplex PCR, amplified TCR beta CDR3 across 54 Vbeta and 13 Jbeta. TCRdb called the immunoSEQ multiplex PCR reads again in MiXCR, with one record for every CDR3 protein. The table records 150,000 to 200,000 distinct CDR3 sequences, 95% of them present only once. The authors sequenced TCR beta from blood CD8+ and CD4+ T cells. The data derive from a study of CD8 T cells in Susac syndrome. Overall study: Each patient with Susac syndrome, at the time of blood draw, was therapy-naive, on corticosteroids, or on intravenous immunoglobulin alone. Study-wide results and caveats: None of the CD4+ T cell repertoires in Susac syndrome showed clonal expansion.

The sequenced sample consisted of CD4+ T cells from PBMCs. The TCR originated in a human donor with Susac syndrome. The chain links TRBV4-1 to TRBJ1-2, with D unresolved. The CDR3 reads CASSQPHRAAGGYTF. CDR3 in DNA: TGCGCCAGCAGCCAACCCCATCGGGCCGCCGGGGGCTACACCTTC.